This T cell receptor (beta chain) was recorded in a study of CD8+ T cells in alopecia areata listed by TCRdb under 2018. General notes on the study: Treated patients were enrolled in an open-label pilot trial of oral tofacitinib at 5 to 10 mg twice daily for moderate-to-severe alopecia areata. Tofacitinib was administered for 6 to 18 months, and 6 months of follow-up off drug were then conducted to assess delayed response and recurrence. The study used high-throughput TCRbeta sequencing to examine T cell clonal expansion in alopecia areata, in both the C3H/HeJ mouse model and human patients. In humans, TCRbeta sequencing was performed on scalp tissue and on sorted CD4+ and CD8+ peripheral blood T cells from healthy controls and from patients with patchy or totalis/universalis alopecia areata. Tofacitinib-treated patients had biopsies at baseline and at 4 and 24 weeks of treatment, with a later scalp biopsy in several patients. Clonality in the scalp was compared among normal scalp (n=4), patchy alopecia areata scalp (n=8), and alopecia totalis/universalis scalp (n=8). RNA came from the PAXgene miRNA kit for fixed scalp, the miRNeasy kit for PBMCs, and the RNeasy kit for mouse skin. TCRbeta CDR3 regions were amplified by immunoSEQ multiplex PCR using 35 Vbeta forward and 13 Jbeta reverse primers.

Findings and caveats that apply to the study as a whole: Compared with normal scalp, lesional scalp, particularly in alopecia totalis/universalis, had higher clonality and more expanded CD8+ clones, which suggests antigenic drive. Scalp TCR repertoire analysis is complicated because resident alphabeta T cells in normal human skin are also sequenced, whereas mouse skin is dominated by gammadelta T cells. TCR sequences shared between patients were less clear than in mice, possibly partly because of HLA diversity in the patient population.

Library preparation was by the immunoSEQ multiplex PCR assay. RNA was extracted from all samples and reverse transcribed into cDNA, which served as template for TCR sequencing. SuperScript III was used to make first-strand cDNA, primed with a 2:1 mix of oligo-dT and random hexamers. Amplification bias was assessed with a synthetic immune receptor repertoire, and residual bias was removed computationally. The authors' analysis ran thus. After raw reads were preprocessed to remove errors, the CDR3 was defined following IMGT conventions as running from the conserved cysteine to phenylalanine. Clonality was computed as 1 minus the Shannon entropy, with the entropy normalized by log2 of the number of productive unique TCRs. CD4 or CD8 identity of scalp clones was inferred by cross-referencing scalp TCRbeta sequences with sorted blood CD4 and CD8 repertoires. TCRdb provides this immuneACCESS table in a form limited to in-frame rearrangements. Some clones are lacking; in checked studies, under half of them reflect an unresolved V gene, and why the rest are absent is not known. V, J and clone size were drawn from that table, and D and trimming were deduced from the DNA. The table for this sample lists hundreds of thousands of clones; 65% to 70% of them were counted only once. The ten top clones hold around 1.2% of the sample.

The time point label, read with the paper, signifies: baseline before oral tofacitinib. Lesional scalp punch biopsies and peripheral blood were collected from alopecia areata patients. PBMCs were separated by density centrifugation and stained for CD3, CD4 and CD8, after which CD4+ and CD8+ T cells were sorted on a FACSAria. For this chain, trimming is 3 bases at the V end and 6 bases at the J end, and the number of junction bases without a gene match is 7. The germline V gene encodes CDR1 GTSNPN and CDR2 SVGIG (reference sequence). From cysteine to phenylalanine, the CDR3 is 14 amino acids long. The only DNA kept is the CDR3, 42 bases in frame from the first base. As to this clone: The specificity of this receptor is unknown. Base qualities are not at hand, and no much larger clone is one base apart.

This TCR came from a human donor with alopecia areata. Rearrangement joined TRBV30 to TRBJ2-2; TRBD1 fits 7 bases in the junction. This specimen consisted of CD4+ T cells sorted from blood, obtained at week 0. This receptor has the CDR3 CAWRLTGWSGELFF. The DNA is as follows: TGTGCCTGGAGGCTGACAGGGTGGTCCGGGGAGCTGTTTTTT.